This TCR beta chain was found in a study of cytomegalovirus exposure and HLA in healthy donors. Study-wide findings and caveats: Within the data, a cluster of highly shared sequence variants was likely a sequencing artifact. A later analysis reportedly found that, within productive TCRs, an Asian-associated ancestry cluster had fewer N-insertions than the mean observed across the approximately 690 donors. Only CMV serostatus was available as immune exposure information. Whilst most TCR sequences proved rare, a subset of public TCRs occurred across many donors.

A multiplex PCR was run with 60 Vbeta primers and 13 Jbeta primers. Data came from immunoSEQ multiplex PCR; TCRdb stores just in-frame clones and leaves some out. In the table there are roughly 100,000 clones, 76% of which are singletons. With V trimmed by 4 bases and J by 1 base, 7 bases remained unmatched. There are 16 residues in the CDR3. Germline V CDR1 and CDR2: LNHDA, SQIVND (reference sequence). Of note for this clone: The antigen remains unidentified.

The origin of this receptor is a young man in good health and CMV-seropositive. The sequenced sample was PBMCs. This chain uses TRBV19 with TRBJ1-5, with TRBD1 identical over 7 bases. The CDR3 DNA follows: TGTGCCAGTAGTACGGGGACAGACCCCAGCAATCAGCCCCAGCATTTT. Its translation: CASSTGTDPSNQPQHF.